The 28 T cell receptor beta chains below were found in one sample sequenced in a study of shared clonotypes between healthy human individuals. The protocol was immunoSEQ multiplex PCR, while the TCRdb copy is restricted to in-frame clones and leaves out a portion. The table lists over 700,000 clones, approximately 72% of them singletons. Source material: memory CD4+ T cells sorted from blood. Specified subset: CD45RA-negative fraction. These receptors all come from a woman in her 30s in good health.

The chain uses TRBV5-4 and TRBJ1-4; 9 nucleotides align to TRBD1. The CDR3 runs 16 residues. The germline gives CDR1 SGHNT, CDR2 YYREEE (reference sequence). J gave up 3 bases and V 5 bases, and 8 bases lay outside the gene matches. The CDR3 nucleotides read TGTGCCAGCAGTTTACAGGGGGCGCGGGCTAATGAAAAACTGTTTTTT. Translated: CASSLQGARANEKLFF.

The J gene is TRBJ1-1, the V gene TRBV19, with TRBD1 matching 8 bases. The CDR3 has 14 amino acids. V gave up 5 bases and J gave up 2 bases; unmatched junction bases: 4. CDR1 is LNHDA and CDR2 is SQIVND in the germline V gene (reference sequence). CDR3 loop: CASSAGQDNTEAFF. The CDR3, as DNA: TGTGCCAGTAGTGCGGGACAGGACAACACTGAAGCTTTCTTT.

This clone was seen only a few times. Other DNA sequences of this sample code for an identical CDR3. The chain joins TRBV27 to TRBJ2-3; 8 bases align to TRBD1. Trimming cost V 6 bases and J 4 bases; bases outside gene matches: 3. The CDR3 sequence is 13 residues long. Per the germline V gene, CDR1 is MNHEY and CDR2 is SMNVEV (reference sequence). In DNA form, the CDR3 reads TGTGCCAGCAGAGGACAGGGCGCAGATACGCAGTATTTT. Amino acid sequence: CASRGQGADTQYF.

The chain couples TRBV19 to TRBJ2-3; TRBD2 matches 7 bases. CDR3 size: 15 residues. The V and J ends lost 7 bases and 7 bases, in that order; junction bases with no gene match: 14. Germline loops: CDR1 LNHDA, CDR2 SQIVND (reference sequence). CDR3 in amino acids: CASNQVAGAGNTQYF. The CDR3 nucleotides read TGTGCCAGTAATCAAGTGGCGGGAGCTGGGAATACGCAGTATTTT.

The rearrangement joins TRBV5-1 to TRBJ1-1; TRBD1 matches at 10 bases. The ends lost 4 bases at V and 5 bases at J; junction bases unmatched: 5. This CDR3 is 14 amino acids long. Germline CDR1 SGHRS, CDR2 YFSETQ. CDR3 coding DNA: TGCGCCAGCAGCAACCTGGGACAGGGGACTGAAGCTTTCTTT. Its protein is CASSNLGQGTEAFF.

This clone was counted a single time. The DNA for the CDR3 is TGTGCCGGCGGCGGGACTCCCCAGAGCTCCTACGAGCAGTACTTC. This sequence encodes CAGGGTPQSSYEQYF. The rearrangement joins TRBV2 to TRBJ2-7; possibly TRBD2 for D (6 bases). The V gene's germline CDR1 is SNHLY and CDR2 FYNNEI. The ends were cut back, 11 bases at V and 0 bases at J, with 20 bases in the middle. The CDR3 covers 15 residues.

On this clone: This same CDR3 is encoded by further DNA sequences in the sample. This rearrangement joins TRBV11-2 to TRBJ1-5, with no clear D. The V gene lost 3 bases and the J gene lost 5 bases, with 8 bases spanning the gap. CDR3 length: 13 residues. In germline, CDR1 is SGHAT, CDR2 FQNNGV. The CDR3 reads CASSLGGDQPQHF. In DNA form, the CDR3 reads TGTGCCAGCAGCTTGGGTGGTGATCAGCCCCAGCATTTT.

Here the CDR3 reads CASSQEFRGASGNTIYF. CDR3 DNA: TGTGCCAGCAGCCAAGAGTTTAGGGGGGCGTCCGGAAACACCATATATTTT. The chain is built from TRBV4-2 and TRBJ1-3, with D possibly matching TRBD1 (6 bases). V was clipped by 0 bases and J by 4 bases, with 16 bases between them. CDR1 and CDR2 from the germline V gene are LGHNA and YNFKEQ. CDR3 length: 17 residues.

This clone was seen repeatedly, ten times or more. Different DNA sequences within this sample yield the same CDR3. J is TRBJ2-7 and V is TRBV27, with D tentatively TRBD1 (5 bases). The CDR3 spans 14 residues. Germline values: CDR1 MNHEY, CDR2 SMNVEV (reference sequence). The V and J ends lost 3 bases and 2 bases respectively, with 11 bases between them. Here the CDR3 reads CASSFSQGPYEQYF. Here the CDR3 DNA reads TGTGCCAGCAGTTTTTCCCAGGGCCCCTACGAGCAGTACTTC.

The chain recombines TRBV5-1 with TRBJ1-1; perhaps TRBD1 as D (6 bases). Trimming took off 0 bases at V and 3 bases at J, with 12 bases between the two ends. CDR3 length: 15 amino acids. Germline CDR1 and CDR2: SGHRS and YFSETQ. The CDR3 sequence is CASSLDGGEDTEAFF. For the CDR3, the DNA is TGCGCCAGCAGCTTGGACGGGGGCGAAGACACTGAAGCTTTCTTT.

The CDR3 region is CAWSVLVSSYEQYF. The CDR3, as DNA: TGTGCCTGGAGTGTCCTAGTGAGCTCCTACGAGCAGTACTTC. This chain connects TRBV30 to TRBJ2-7; D is uncertain. The CDR3 spans 14 residues. Germline values: CDR1 GTSNPN, CDR2 SVGIG (reference sequence). V lost 0 bases and J 0 bases, leaving 9 bases between the germline ends.

The rearrangement links TRBV27 to TRBJ2-1; no definite D call. The V and J ends lost 3 bases and 3 bases respectively, with 12 bases between them. Per germline, CDR1 MNHEY and CDR2 SMNVEV (reference sequence). The CDR3 consists of 15 residues. CDR3 coding DNA: TGTGCCAGCAGTTTTGGTGGTAGAATCTACAATGAGCAGTTCTTC. Translated, it gives CASSFGGRIYNEQFF.

In this sample, this clone turned up a few times. The genes are TRBV6-1 and TRBJ1-4; TRBD1 might be the D (5 bases). The CDR3 consists of 15 residues. Per the germline V gene, CDR1 is MNHNS and CDR2 is SASEGT. V lost 5 bases and J lost 8, with 18 bases in between. The CDR3 DNA reads as TGTGCCAGCAGTCTATCCGGGACGGGAGGAGAAAAACTGTTTTTT. Amino acid sequence: CASSLSGTGGEKLFF.

V is TRBV6-1 and J is TRBJ2-3; D perhaps matches TRBD1 (6 bases). Trimming took off 0 bases at V and 4 bases at J, with 17 bases between the two ends. CDR1 and CDR2 from the germline V gene are MNHNS and SASEGT. The CDR3 extends over 17 amino acids. In DNA, the CDR3 is TGTGCCAGCAGTGAAGCTGGGGGCCTGGGTTTGGCAGATACGCAGTATTTT. This codes for CASSEAGGLGLADTQYF.

The chain links TRBV9 to TRBJ2-2; no firm D call. Trimming shortened V by 4 bases and J by 3 bases, and 10 bases separated the two germline ends. CDR3 size: 14 residues. Germline CDR1 is SGDLS and CDR2 is YYNGEE. CDR3 bases: TGTGCCAGCAGCCAGATCGGGTACACCGGGGAGCTGTTTTTT. Protein: CASSQIGYTGELFF.

The chain carries TRBV5-4 and TRBJ2-3; D unclear. This CDR3 spans 13 amino acids. Trimming pared 5 bases from V and 4 bases from J, leaving 11 bases between. The germline CDR1 and CDR2 sequences are SGHNT and YYREEE (reference sequence). The DNA of the CDR3 is TGTGCCAGCAGTTCCACACCATCAGATACGCAGTATTTT. Its translation is CASSSTPSDTQYF.

The J gene is TRBJ2-3, the V gene TRBV6-5, with 8 bases identical to TRBD1. V lost 6 bases, J lost 2 bases, and 4 bases stayed unmatched. This CDR3 is 14 amino acids long. Germline V gene data show CDR1 as MNHEY and CDR2 as SVGAGI. The CDR3 sequence: CASRTDRATDTQYF. Written as DNA, the CDR3 is TGTGCCAGCAGAACGGACAGGGCCACAGATACGCAGTATTTT.

This clone was observed a single time. The chain uses TRBV11-2 and TRBJ2-1, with TRBD1 matching over 8 bases. Germline V gene sequence: CDR1 SGHAT, CDR2 FQNNGV. Trimming at V came to 1 base and at J to 10 bases, leaving 6 bases not matched to a gene. CDR3 length: 14 residues. The CDR3 is CASSLGQGTNEQFF. CDR3 sequence (DNA): TGTGCCAGCAGCTTAGGACAGGGGACGAACGAGCAGTTCTTC.

This clone came up once. The chain uses TRBV7-7 and TRBJ2-5, with 8 bases matching TRBD1. CDR3 length equals 16 residues. Germline trimming cut 5 bases from V and 4 bases from J; bases unmatched to any gene: 12. Germline V gene sequence: CDR1 SSHAT, CDR2 FNYEAQ (reference sequence). The CDR3 protein is CASSPDTGQGAETQYF. The CDR3 DNA follows: TGTGCCAGCAGCCCCGATACCGGGCAGGGGGCAGAGACCCAGTACTTC.

The chain links TRBV5-6 to TRBJ1-1; 7 bases align to TRBD1. V lost 2 bases, J lost 0 bases, and 7 bases stayed unmatched. CDR1 is SGHDT, CDR2 YYEEEE, per germline. The CDR3 runs to 16 residues. The CDR3 sequence: CASSFTGALMNTEAFF. The CDR3 region has the DNA TGTGCCAGCAGCTTTACAGGGGCGCTCATGAACACTGAAGCTTTCTTT.

The CDR3 loop reads CASSRRGLADSSYEQYF. The CDR3 nucleotides read TGTGCCAGCAGCAGGAGGGGGCTAGCGGATAGCTCCTACGAGCAGTACTTC. This chain uses TRBV28 with TRBJ2-7; D could derive from TRBD1 or TRBD2 (7 bases each). The V end lost 6 bases, the J end lost 0 bases, and 21 bases lay between the germline ends. The CDR3 is 17 amino acids. The germline CDR1 and CDR2 sequences are MDHEN and SYDVKM. The full variable domain, completed using reference TRBV28 and TRBJ2-7, is DVKVTQSSRYLVKRTGEKVFLECVQDMDHENMFWYRQDPGLGLRLIYFSYDVKMKEKGDIPEGYSVSREKKERFSLILESASTNQTSMYLCASSRRGLADSSYEQYFGPGTRLTVT.

The chain employs TRBV19 and TRBJ2-2, with D possibly being TRBD1 or TRBD2 (5 bases each). Germline V gene data show CDR1 as LNHDA and CDR2 as SQIVND (reference sequence). The CDR3 covers 15 residues. V was cut by 4 bases and J by 1 base, with 10 bases left in between. The CDR3 DNA is TGTGCCAGTAGTACCGGGACCTTGAACACCGGGGAGCTGTTTTTT. Translation gives CASSTGTLNTGELFF.

This clone was recorded once. The rearrangement uses TRBV6-1 and TRBJ2-4; D might be TRBD1 or TRBD2, each matching 5 bases. CDR3 length equals 15 residues. CDR1 and CDR2 from the germline V gene are MNHNS and SASEGT. With 6 bases removed from V and 3 bases from J, the gap between germline ends came to 15 bases. The CDR3 DNA reads TGTGCCAGCAGGTCCTCCGGGACGGGCAAAAACATTCAGTACTTC. It translates to CASRSSGTGKNIQYF.

V gene TRBV19 combines with J gene TRBJ1-1; weak D call: TRBD1 (6 bases). Germline assignment: CDR1 LNHDA and CDR2 SQIVND (reference sequence). Between the trimmed V and J ends, which lost 5 bases and 5 bases, there was a span of 15 bases. The CDR3 sequence is 14 residues long. CDR3: CASSWQGRVTEAFF. As DNA, the CDR3 is TGTGCCAGTAGTTGGCAGGGGCGGGTAACTGAAGCTTTCTTT. Variable domain in full (rest from reference TRBV19 and TRBJ1-1): DGGITQSPKYLFRKEGQNVTLSCEQNLNHDAMYWYRQDPGQGLRLIYYSQIVNDFQKGDIAEGYSVSREKKESFPLTVTSAQKNPTAFYLCASSWQGRVTEAFFGQGTRLTVV.

The gene calls are TRBV5-1 and TRBJ1-4; D is undetermined. Germline CDR1 reads SGHRS; CDR2 reads YFSETQ. The CDR3 is made up of 15 amino acids. V was pared by 0 bases and J by 7 bases, with 13 bases between. The CDR3 DNA follows: TGCGCCAGCAGCTTGGGGCACCTAGGTGGTGAAAAACTGTTTTTT. It yields the protein CASSLGHLGGEKLFF.

Details on this clone: The sample carries other DNA sequences with the same CDR3. The chain combines TRBV5-1 with TRBJ2-7, with D hard to call. The V and J ends lost 0 bases and 2 bases respectively, with 6 bases between them. CDR3 length: 13 residues. The V gene's germline CDR1 is SGHRS and CDR2 YFSETQ. CDR3 residues: CASSLGGTYEQYF. For the CDR3, the DNA is TGCGCCAGCAGCTTGGGAGGAACCTACGAGCAGTACTTC.

This clone was seen a few times. The CDR3 DNA reads as TGTGCCAGCAGTTTAAGGGCTAGCGTTCGCGAGCAGTACTTC. The encoded protein is CASSLRASVREQYF. The chain links TRBV27 to TRBJ2-7; a possible D gene is TRBD2 (6 bases). The CDR3 spans 14 residues. V was clipped by 2 bases and J by 6 bases, with 14 bases between them. Germline CDR1 is MNHEY and CDR2 is SMNVEV (reference sequence).

The chain is built from TRBV5-1 and TRBJ2-7, with D perhaps matching TRBD2 (6 bases). From germline, CDR1 is SGHRS and CDR2 YFSETQ. This CDR3 is 14 amino acids long. V dropped 0 bases and J dropped 6 bases, with 13 bases sitting between them. The CDR3 is CASSLVVGAGEQYF. DNA for the CDR3: TGCGCCAGCAGCTTGGTGGTGGGAGCGGGCGAGCAGTACTTC.